Shown below are 17 T cell receptor beta chains from a single sample sequenced in a study of shared clonotypes between healthy human individuals. Using immunoSEQ multiplex PCR, the repertoire was profiled, and TCRdb retains in-frame clones only, with some absent. The sample has 550,000 to 800,000 clones, approximately 79% seen once. Sequenced sample: memory CD4+ T cells sorted from blood. Subset reported: CD45RA-negative fraction. The receptors originated from a woman aged 25 to 39 in good health.

The chain couples TRBV21-1 to TRBJ2-7; TRBD2 reflects the table's D call only, with no check against the DNA. TRBV21-1 is designated a pseudogene. This CDR3 is built from 16 residues. The CDR3 region is CASSKVSSGYSYEQYF. The DNA of the CDR3 is TGTGCCAGCAGCAAAGTGAGTAGCGGTTACTCCTACGAGCAGTACTTC.

This clone has a handful of counts. This chain uses TRBV7-2 with TRBJ2-1; D gene unclear. Trimming shortened V by 4 bases and J by 9 bases, and 13 bases separated the two germline ends. Germline lookup yields CDR1 SGHTA and CDR2 FQGNSA. The CDR3 is 13 amino acids. As DNA, the CDR3 is TGTGCCAGCAGCTCCCCCAACGTGGGTGAGCAGTTCTTC. Translation gives CASSSPNVGEQFF.

J is TRBJ2-1 and V is TRBV5-5; tentative D call: TRBD1 (6 bases). Trimming cost V 3 bases and J 10 bases, with 17 bases left between them. Germline V gene data show CDR1 as SGHKS and CDR2 as YYEKEE (reference sequence). The CDR3 totals 14 residues. CDR3 residues: CASSSYRDINEQFF. DNA of the CDR3: TGTGCCAGCAGCTCATACCGGGACATTAACGAGCAGTTCTTC.

The V call is TRBV5-8, the J call TRBJ2-7; D is perhaps TRBD2 (5 bases). Germline values: CDR1 SGHTS, CDR2 YDEGEE. V was cut by 3 bases and J by 3 bases, with 10 bases left in between. The CDR3 is 13 residues long. CDR3 nucleotide sequence: TGTGCCAGCAGCTCCGGCGCGGGCTACGAGCAGTACTTC. Its protein is CASSSGAGYEQYF.

The chain recombines TRBV4-1 with TRBJ2-1, with 8 nucleotides matching TRBD1. The CDR3 runs 16 residues. Losses at the gene ends were 1 base for V and 7 bases for J; bases not matched to a gene: 9. The germline gives CDR1 MGHRA, CDR2 YSYEKL. CDR3 nucleotide sequence: TGCGCCAGCAGCCAAGTGGTCAGGGGGCGTAGGAATGAGCAGTTCTTC. It translates to CASSQVVRGRRNEQFF.

The chain is built from TRBV7-2 and TRBJ2-3, with TRBD2 as a possible D gene (6 bases). Trimming took off 1 base at V and 4 bases at J, with 15 bases between the two ends. Germline CDR1 is SGHTA and CDR2 is FQGNSA. This CDR3 is 16 amino acids long. The CDR3 loop is CASSLGLLGGSDTQYF. CDR3 sequence (DNA): TGTGCCAGCAGCTTAGGATTACTCGGGGGTTCAGATACGCAGTATTTT.

The rearrangement links TRBV28 to TRBJ1-2, with a possible D match to TRBD1 (5 bases). The CDR3 contains 13 residues. Germline V lookup: CDR1 MDHEN, CDR2 SYDVKM. The V end was cut by 6 bases, the J end by 3 bases, with 11 bases between. The DNA of the CDR3 is TGTGCCAGCAGCTCTCCGGGGGACTATGGCTACACCTTC. Residues: CASSSPGDYGYTF.

The chain recombines TRBV5-4 with TRBJ2-7; TRBD1 matches 8 bases. Trimming took 4 bases from V and 3 from J; bases not matched to a gene: 12. CDR1 SGHNT and CDR2 YYREEE come from the germline V gene (reference sequence). CDR3 length equals 16 residues. The CDR3 spells CASSAPPGTGIYEQYF. The CDR3 DNA follows: TGTGCCAGCAGCGCCCCTCCCGGGACAGGTATCTACGAGCAGTACTTC.

In nucleotides, the CDR3 is TGTGCCAGCAGCCCTACCCCCCTCAGCGGGCCTGGCACAGATACGCAGTATTTT. Translation gives CASSPTPLSGPGTDTQYF. The J gene is TRBJ2-3, the V gene TRBV5-4; tentatively, D is TRBD2 (6 bases). Germline V gene sequence: CDR1 SGHNT, CDR2 YYREEE (reference sequence). CDR3 length equals 18 residues. V lost 4 bases and J 1 base, leaving 22 bases between the germline ends.

In its sample, this clone was seen a few times. The chain carries TRBV5-6 and TRBJ2-1; 9 bases map to TRBD2. CDR3 length: 14 amino acids. The V gene end was trimmed by 2 bases and the J gene end by 7 bases; junction bases not matched to a gene: 4. CDR1 is SGHDT and CDR2 is YYEEEE in the germline V gene. Here the CDR3 DNA reads TGTGCCAGCAGCTTCAGGCGGGAGGGGAATGAGCAGTTCTTC. Amino acid sequence: CASSFRREGNEQFF.

The chain combines TRBV2 with TRBJ2-1, with D maybe TRBD2 (5 bases). CDR1 is SNHLY and CDR2 is FYNNEI in the germline V gene. V lost 4 bases and J 8 bases, leaving 15 bases between the germline ends. The CDR3 sequence is 14 residues long. Here the CDR3 DNA reads TGTGCCAGCAGTGCCCTATGGGCTAGCTATGAGCAGTTCTTC. Protein sequence: CASSALWASYEQFF.

The sample holds many counts of this clone. This sequence joins TRBV27 and TRBJ1-4; 10 positions match TRBD1. The CDR3 spans 15 residues. Germline CDR1 MNHEY, CDR2 SMNVEV (reference sequence). With 4 bases clipped from V and 6 bases from J, the junction kept 5 bases outside the gene matches. The CDR3 DNA sequence: TGTGCCAGCAGTTCGCCCGGGACAGGGGATGAAAAACTGTTTTTT. Residues: CASSSPGTGDEKLFF.

This chain connects TRBV6-1 to TRBJ2-7; 7 nucleotides line up with TRBD1. Per germline, CDR1 MNHNS and CDR2 SASEGT. V shed 5 bases, J shed 4 bases, and the junction held 11 bases outside the gene matches. The CDR3 sequence is 15 residues long. The CDR3 coding sequence is TGTGCCAGCAGTAACCCGACAGGGAGCCGGTACGAGCAGTACTTC. Translated: CASSNPTGSRYEQYF.

The chain employs TRBV5-1 and TRBJ2-4, with no clear D. From germline, CDR1 is SGHRS and CDR2 YFSETQ. The CDR3 has 15 residues. V was pared by 0 bases and J by 2 bases, with 9 bases between. The CDR3 DNA reads as TGCGCCAGCAGCTTGGCCCCAGGTCCCAAAAACATTCAGTACTTC. As protein: CASSLAPGPKNIQYF.

V and J are TRBV27 and TRBJ1-5, with D possibly matching TRBD1 (5 bases). V lost 6 bases to trimming and J lost 6 bases, with 15 bases between them. CDR1 is MNHEY and CDR2 is SMNVEV in the germline V gene (reference sequence). This CDR3 is 14 amino acids long. CDR3 DNA sequence: TGTGCCAGCAGCCCGAGGGACTTACGTCAGCCCCAGCATTTT. This gives the protein CASSPRDLRQPQHF.

This chain connects TRBV29-1 to TRBJ2-2; 15 positions agree with TRBD2. The CDR3 spans 16 residues. The J segment lost 4 bases and the V segment lost 7 bases, leaving 7 bases of the junction unmatched. Germline V CDR1 and CDR2: SQVTM, ANQGSEA. CDR3 sequence (DNA): TGCAGCGCCGGACTAGCGGGAGGGCTCGGCACCGGGGAGCTGTTTTTT. Its translation is CSAGLAGGLGTGELFF.

The chain couples TRBV5-1 to TRBJ2-7; 12 nucleotides match TRBD1. Germline V gives CDR1 SGHRS, CDR2 YFSETQ. The CDR3 extends over 16 amino acids. J was trimmed by 7 bases and V by 4 bases; bases with no gene match: 12. CDR3 sequence: CASSPRRDRGRGEQYF. The CDR3 coding sequence is TGCGCCAGCAGCCCGAGGCGGGACAGGGGGCGCGGGGAGCAGTACTTC.